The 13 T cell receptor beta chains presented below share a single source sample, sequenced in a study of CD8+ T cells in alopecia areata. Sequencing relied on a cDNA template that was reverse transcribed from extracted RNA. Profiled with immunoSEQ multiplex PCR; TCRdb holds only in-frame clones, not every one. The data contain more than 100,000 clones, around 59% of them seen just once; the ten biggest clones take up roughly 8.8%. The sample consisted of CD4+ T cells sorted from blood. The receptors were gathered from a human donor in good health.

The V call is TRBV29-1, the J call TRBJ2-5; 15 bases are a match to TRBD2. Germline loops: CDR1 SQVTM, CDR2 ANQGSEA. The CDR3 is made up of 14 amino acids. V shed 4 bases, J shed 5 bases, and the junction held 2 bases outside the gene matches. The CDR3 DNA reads TGCAGCGTTGCCGGGACTAGCGGGGGGGAGACCCAGTACTTC. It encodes CSVAGTSGGETQYF.

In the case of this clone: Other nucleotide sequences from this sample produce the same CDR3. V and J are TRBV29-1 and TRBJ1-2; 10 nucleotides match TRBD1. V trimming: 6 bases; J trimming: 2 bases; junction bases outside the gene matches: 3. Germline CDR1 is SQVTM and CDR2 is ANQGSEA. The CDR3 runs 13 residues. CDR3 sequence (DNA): TGCAGCGTGGGGACAGGGGAAAACTATGGCTACACCTTC. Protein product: CSVGTGENYGYTF. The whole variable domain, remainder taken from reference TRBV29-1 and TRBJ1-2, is SAVISQKPSRDICQRGTSLTIQCQVDSQVTMMFWYRQQPGQSLTLIATANQGSEATYESGFVIDKFPISRPNLTFSTLTVSNMSPEDSSIYLCSVGTGENYGYTFGSGTRLTVV.

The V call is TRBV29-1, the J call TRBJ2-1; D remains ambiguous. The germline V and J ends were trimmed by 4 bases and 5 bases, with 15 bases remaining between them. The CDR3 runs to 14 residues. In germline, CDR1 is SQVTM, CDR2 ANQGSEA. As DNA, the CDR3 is TGCAGCGTTGTCCAGGTCTTAACCAACAATGAGCAGTTCTTC. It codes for CSVVQVLTNNEQFF.

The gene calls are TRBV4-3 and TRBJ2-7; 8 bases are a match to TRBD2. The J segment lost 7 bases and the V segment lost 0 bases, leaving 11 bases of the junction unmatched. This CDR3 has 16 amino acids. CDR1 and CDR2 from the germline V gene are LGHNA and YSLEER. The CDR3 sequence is CASSQDVAGYMEEQYF. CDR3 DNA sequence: TGCGCCAGCAGCCAAGATGTAGCGGGGTATATGGAGGAGCAGTACTTC.

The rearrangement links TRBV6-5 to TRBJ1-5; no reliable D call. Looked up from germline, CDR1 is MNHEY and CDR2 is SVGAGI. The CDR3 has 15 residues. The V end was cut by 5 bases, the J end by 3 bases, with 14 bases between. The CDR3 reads CASSLGPSLNQPQHF. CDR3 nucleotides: TGTGCCAGCAGTCTCGGACCGAGCCTCAATCAGCCCCAGCATTTT.

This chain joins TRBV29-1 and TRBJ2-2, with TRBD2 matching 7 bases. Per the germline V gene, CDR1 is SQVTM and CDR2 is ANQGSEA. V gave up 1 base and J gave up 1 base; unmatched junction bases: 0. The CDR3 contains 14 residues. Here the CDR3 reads CSVEAGGNTGELFF. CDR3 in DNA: TGCAGCGTTGAAGCGGGGGGGAACACCGGGGAGCTGTTTTTT.

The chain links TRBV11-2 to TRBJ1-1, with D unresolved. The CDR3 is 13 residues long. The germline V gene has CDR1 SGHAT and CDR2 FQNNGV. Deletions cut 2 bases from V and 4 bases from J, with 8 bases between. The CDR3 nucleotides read TGTGCCAGCAGCTTAATAGGGATCACTGAAGCTTTCTTT. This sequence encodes CASSLIGITEAFF.

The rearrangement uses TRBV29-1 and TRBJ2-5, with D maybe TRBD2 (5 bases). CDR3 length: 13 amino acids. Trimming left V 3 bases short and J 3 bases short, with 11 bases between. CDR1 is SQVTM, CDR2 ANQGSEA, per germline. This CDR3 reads CSVEAGLEETQYF. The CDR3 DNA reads TGCAGCGTTGAGGCAGGACTGGAAGAGACCCAGTACTTC.

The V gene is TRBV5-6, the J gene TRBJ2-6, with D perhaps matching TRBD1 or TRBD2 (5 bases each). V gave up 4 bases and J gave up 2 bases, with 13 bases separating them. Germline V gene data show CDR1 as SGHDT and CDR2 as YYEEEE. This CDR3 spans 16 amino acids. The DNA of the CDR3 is TGTGCCAGCAGCCCTGGGGGTATCCCTGGGGCCAACGTCCTGACTTTC. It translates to CASSPGGIPGANVLTF.

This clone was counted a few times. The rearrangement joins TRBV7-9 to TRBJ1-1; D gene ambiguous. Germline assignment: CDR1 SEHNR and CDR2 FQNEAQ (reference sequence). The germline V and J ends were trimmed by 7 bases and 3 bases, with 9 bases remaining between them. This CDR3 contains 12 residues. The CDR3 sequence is CASTGMDTEAFF. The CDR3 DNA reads TGTGCCAGCACCGGAATGGACACTGAAGCTTTCTTT.

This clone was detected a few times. The CDR3 spells CASSVARDGSPLHF. The CDR3, as DNA: TGTGCCAGCAGCGTAGCCAGGGACGGCTCACCCCTCCACTTT. The chain combines TRBV9 with TRBJ1-6; possible D gene TRBD1, 5 bases. Germline V gene lookup returns CDR1 SGDLS and CDR2 YYNGEE. The CDR3 loop spans 14 amino acids. The ends were cut back, 0 bases at V and 10 bases at J, with 11 bases in the middle.

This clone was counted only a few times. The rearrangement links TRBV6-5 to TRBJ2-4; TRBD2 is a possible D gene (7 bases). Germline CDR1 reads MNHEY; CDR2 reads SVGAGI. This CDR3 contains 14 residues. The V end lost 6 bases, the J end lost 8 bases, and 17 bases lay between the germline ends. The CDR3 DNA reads TGTGCCAGCAGCCCCCCGACCGGGGGGCACATTCAGTACTTC. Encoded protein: CASSPPTGGHIQYF.

CDR3 nucleotide sequence: TGTGCCAGCACCCTCAGACGATATGGCTACACCTTC. Its protein is CASTLRRYGYTF. The V call is TRBV5-6, the J call TRBJ1-2; D is uncertain. In germline, CDR1 is SGHDT, CDR2 YYEEEE. With 6 bases removed from V and 5 bases from J, the gap between germline ends came to 11 bases. CDR3 length: 12 amino acids.